The TCR beta chain under discussion was sequenced for a study of Tregs in tolerant kidney transplant recipients. Regarding the study as a whole: Activated donor B cell expansion appeared to reveal the most relevant donor-specific TCRbeta repertoire. No direct test of biological reproducibility was done here.

Sequencing used immunoSEQ multiplex PCR; TCRdb keeps in-frame clones, though not all of them. The data hold about 120,000 clones, with about 90% observed a single time. The CDR3 is 13 amino acids. After removal of 5 bases from V and 8 bases from J, the junction contained 7 bases not matched to a gene. Germline CDR1 is SQVTM and CDR2 is ANQGSEA. For this clone: Antigen: not known.

This rearrangement joins TRBV29-1 to TRBJ2-4, with 9 bases aligning to TRBD1. This receptor was identified in a human donor in good health. Sequencing was done on a sample of CD4+ T cells from blood. The CDR3 is CSVTTGQGDIQYF. The CDR3 DNA reads as TGCAGCGTTACCACGGGACAGGGAGACATTCAGTACTTC.